This T cell receptor beta chain was captured by sequencing in a study of cytomegalovirus exposure and HLA in healthy donors. The CDR3 consists of 14 residues. Trimming removed 2 bases from V and 7 bases from J; junction bases left unmatched: 8. Germline loops: CDR1 MNHEY, CDR2 SVGAGI. The PCR used 60 Vbeta and 13 Jbeta primers. The data were produced by immunoSEQ multiplex PCR, yet TCRdb's version contains in-frame clones alone and is incomplete. The sample consists of 150,000 to 160,000 clones, approximately 81% of them appearing once. Study-wide results and caveats: Later analysis associated a missense DCLRE1C variant with TCR beta V- and J-gene trimming. The study flagged some 170 TCR beta chains as cytomegalovirus-associated. The study had only CMV serostatus as immune exposure information.

On this clone: The antigen is unknown.

Though probably carrying unrecorded immune exposures, donors were nominally healthy at sampling. This chain joins TRBV6-5 and TRBJ2-7, with 7 positions matching TRBD2. The sequence was collected from a woman under 30 in good health and CMV-seronegative. The sequenced sample consisted of PBMCs. The CDR3 DNA sequence: TGTGCCAGCAGTTACGGCGGCGGGAGTGGAGAGCAGTACTTC. This translates into CASSYGGGSGEQYF.